The source of this T cell receptor beta chain is a study of control samples from healthy donors and cancer patients. Data came from immunoSEQ multiplex PCR; TCRdb stores just in-frame clones and leaves some out. The sample records tens of thousands of clones, roughly 93% being singletons. The V and J ends lost 5 bases and 2 bases respectively, with 12 bases between them. Germline V CDR1 and CDR2: GTSNPN, SVGIG (reference sequence). The CDR3 spans 13 residues. The chain employs TRBV30 and TRBJ1-1; D ambiguous. This TCR was recovered from a middle-aged woman with lung cancer. The sequenced sample consisted of PBMCs. The CDR3 spells CAWLGLKNTEAFF. CDR3 DNA: TGTGCCTGGCTAGGACTAAAAAACACTGAAGCTTTCTTT.